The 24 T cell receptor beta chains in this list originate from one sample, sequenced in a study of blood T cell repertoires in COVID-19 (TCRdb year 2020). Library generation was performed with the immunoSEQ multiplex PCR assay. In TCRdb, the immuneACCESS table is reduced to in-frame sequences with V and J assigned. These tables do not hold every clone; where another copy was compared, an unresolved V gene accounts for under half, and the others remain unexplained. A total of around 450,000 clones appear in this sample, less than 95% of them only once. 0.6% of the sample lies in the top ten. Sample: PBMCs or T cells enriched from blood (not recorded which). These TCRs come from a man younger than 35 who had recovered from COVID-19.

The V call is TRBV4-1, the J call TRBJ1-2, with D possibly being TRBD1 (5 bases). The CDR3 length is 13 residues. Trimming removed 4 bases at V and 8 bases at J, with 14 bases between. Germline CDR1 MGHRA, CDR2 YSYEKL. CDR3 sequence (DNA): TGCGCCAGCAGCCTCCCGGGACTTCGGGGCTACACCTTC. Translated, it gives CASSLPGLRGYTF.

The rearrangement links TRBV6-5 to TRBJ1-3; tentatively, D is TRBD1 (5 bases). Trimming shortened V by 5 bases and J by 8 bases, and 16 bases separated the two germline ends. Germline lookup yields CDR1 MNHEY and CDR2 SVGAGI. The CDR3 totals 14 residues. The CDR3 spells CASSRDLEAHTIYF. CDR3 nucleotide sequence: TGTGCCAGCAGTAGGGACTTAGAAGCACACACCATATATTTT.

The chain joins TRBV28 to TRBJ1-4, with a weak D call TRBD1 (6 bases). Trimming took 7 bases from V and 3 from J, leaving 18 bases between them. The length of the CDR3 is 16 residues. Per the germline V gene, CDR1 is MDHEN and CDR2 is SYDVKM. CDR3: CASKPRGATANEKLFF. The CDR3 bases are TGTGCCAGCAAGCCCAGGGGTGCCACGGCTAATGAAAAACTGTTTTTT. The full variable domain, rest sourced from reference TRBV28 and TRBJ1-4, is DVKVTQSSRYLVKRTGEKVFLECVQDMDHENMFWYRQDPGLGLRLIYFSYDVKMKEKGDIPEGYSVSREKKERFSLILESASTNQTSMYLCASKPRGATANEKLFFGSGTQLSVL.

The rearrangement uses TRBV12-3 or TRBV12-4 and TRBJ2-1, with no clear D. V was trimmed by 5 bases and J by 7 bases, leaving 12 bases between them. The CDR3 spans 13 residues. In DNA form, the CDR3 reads TGTGCCAGCAGTCCCGGAGAGCTGAATGAGCAGTTCTTC. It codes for CASSPGELNEQFF.

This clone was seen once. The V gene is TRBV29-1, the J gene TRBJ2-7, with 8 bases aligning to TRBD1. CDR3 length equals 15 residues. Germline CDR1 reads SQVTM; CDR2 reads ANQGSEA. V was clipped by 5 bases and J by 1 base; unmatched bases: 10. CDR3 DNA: TGCAGCGTTTTACCGGGACAGGCATCTTCCTACGAGCAGTACTTC. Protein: CSVLPGQASSYEQYF.

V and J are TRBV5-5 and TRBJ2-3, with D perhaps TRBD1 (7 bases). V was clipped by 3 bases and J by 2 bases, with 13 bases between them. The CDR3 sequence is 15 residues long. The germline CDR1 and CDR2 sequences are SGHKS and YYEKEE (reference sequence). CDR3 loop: CASSSEGQHTDTQYF. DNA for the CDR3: TGTGCCAGCAGCTCGGAGGGACAGCACACAGATACGCAGTATTTT.

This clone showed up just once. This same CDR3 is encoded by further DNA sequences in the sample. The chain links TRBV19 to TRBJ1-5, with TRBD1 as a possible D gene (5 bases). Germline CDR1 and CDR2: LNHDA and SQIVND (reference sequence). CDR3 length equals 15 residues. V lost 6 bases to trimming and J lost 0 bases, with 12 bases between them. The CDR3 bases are TGTGCCAGTAGCCCTACAGGTTATAGCAATCAGCCCCAGCATTTT. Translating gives CASSPTGYSNQPQHF.

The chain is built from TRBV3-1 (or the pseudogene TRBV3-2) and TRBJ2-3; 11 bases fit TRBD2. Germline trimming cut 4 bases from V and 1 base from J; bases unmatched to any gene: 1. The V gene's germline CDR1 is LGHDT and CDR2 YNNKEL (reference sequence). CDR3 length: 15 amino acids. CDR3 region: CASSPGLAGTDTQYF. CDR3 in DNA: TGTGCCAGCAGCCCGGGACTAGCGGGCACAGATACGCAGTATTTT.

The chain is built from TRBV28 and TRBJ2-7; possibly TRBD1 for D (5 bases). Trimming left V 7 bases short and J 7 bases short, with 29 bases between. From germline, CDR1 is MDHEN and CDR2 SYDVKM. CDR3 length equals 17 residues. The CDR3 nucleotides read TGTGCCAGCACGAATCCAGCCAGGACGCGGACCCAGGGAGAGCAGTACTTC. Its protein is CASTNPARTRTQGEQYF.

Here the CDR3 DNA reads TGTGCCAGCAGTTACCCACGCGTGGACACCGGGGAGCTGTTTTTT. Amino acid sequence: CASSYPRVDTGELFF. The chain couples TRBV6-5 to TRBJ2-2; D uncertain. The V end was cut by 2 bases, the J end by 3 bases, with 10 bases between. The CDR3 has 15 amino acids. The V gene's germline CDR1 is MNHEY and CDR2 SVGAGI.

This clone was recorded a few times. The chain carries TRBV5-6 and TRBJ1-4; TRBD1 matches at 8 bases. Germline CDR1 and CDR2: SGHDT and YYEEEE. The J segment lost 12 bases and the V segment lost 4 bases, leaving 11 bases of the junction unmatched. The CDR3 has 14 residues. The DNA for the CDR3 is TGTGCCAGCAGCCCCGACAGGGGCCCTGGGGAACTGTTTTTT. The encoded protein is CASSPDRGPGELFF.

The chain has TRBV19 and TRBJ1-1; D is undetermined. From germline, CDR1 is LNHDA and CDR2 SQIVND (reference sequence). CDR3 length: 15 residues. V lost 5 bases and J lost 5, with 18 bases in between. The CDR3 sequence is CASSYPGIVTTEAFF. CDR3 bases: TGTGCCAGTAGTTACCCGGGGATAGTGACGACTGAAGCTTTCTTT.

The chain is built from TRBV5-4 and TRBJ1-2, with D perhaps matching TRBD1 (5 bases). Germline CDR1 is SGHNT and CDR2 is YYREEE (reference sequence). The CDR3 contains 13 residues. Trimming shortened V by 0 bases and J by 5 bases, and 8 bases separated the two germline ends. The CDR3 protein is CASSLEGPYGYTF. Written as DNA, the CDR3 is TGTGCCAGCAGCTTGGAGGGGCCTTATGGCTACACCTTC.

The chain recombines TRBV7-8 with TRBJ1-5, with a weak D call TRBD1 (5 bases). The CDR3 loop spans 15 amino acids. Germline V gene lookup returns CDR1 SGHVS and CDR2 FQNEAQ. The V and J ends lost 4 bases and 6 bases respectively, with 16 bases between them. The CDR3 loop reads CASSYQVDKTQPQHF. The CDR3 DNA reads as TGTGCCAGCAGCTACCAGGTGGACAAAACTCAGCCCCAGCATTTT.

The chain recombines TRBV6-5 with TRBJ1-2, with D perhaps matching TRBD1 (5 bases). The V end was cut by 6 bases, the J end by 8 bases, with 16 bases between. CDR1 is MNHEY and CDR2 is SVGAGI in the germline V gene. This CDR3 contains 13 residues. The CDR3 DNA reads TGTGCCAGCAGGCCCGACAGCCCTGGGGGCTACACCTTC. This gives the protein CASRPDSPGGYTF.

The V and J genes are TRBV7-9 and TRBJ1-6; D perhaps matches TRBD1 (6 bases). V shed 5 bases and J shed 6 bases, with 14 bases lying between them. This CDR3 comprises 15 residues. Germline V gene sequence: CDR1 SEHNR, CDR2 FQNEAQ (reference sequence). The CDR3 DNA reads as TGTGCCAGCAGCCCCCTACAGGGTCTTAATTCACCCCTCCACTTT. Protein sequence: CASSPLQGLNSPLHF.

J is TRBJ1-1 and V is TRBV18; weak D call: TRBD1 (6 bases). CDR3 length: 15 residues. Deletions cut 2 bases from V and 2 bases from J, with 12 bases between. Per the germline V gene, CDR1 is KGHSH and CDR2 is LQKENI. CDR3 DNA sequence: TGTGCCAGCTCACCATACCAACAGGGAAACACTGAAGCTTTCTTT. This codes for CASSPYQQGNTEAFF.

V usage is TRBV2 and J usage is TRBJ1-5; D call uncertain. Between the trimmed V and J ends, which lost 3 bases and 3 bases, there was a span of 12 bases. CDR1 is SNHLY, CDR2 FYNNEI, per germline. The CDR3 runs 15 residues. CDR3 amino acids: CASSEYSRNNQPQHF. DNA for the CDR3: TGTGCCAGCAGTGAGTATAGCCGAAACAATCAGCCCCAGCATTTT.

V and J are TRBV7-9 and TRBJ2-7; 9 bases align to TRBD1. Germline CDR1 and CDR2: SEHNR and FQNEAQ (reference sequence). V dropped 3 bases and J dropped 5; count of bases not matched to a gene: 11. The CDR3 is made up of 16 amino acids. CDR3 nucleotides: TGTGCCAGCAGCTTGACCGGGACAGGGCGCAACAACGAGCAGTACTTC. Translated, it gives CASSLTGTGRNNEQYF.

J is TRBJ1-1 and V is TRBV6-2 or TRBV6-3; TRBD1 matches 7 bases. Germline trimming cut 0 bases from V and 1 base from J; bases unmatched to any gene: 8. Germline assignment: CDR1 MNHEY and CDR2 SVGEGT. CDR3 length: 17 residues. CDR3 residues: CASSYSIVGTANTEAFF. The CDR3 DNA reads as TGTGCCAGCAGTTACTCGATAGTCGGGACAGCGAACACTGAAGCTTTCTTT.

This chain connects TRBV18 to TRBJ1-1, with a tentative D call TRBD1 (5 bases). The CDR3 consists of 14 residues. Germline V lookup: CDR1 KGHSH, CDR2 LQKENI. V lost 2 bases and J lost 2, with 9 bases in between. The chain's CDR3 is CASSPMDTNTEAFF. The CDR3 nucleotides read TGTGCCAGCTCACCAATGGACACAAACACTGAAGCTTTCTTT.

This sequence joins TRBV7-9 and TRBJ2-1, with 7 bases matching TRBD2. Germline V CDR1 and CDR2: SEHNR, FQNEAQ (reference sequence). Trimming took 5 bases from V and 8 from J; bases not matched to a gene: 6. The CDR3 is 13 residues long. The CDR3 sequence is CASSRPGGDEQFF. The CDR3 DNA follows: TGTGCCAGCAGCCGCCCGGGAGGAGATGAGCAGTTCTTC.

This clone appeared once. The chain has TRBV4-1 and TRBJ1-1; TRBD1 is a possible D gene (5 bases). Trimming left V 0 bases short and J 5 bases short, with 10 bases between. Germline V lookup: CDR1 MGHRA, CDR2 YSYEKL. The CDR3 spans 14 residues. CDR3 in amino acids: CASSQDRVLTEAFF. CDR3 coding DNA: TGCGCCAGCAGCCAAGACAGGGTTTTGACTGAAGCTTTCTTT.

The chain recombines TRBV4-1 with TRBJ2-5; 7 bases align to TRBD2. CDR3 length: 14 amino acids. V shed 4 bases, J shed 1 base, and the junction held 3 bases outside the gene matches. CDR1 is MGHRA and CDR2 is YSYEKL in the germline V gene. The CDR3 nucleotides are TGCGCCAGCAGCCCCAGCGGGACCCAAGAGACCCAGTACTTC. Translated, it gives CASSPSGTQETQYF.